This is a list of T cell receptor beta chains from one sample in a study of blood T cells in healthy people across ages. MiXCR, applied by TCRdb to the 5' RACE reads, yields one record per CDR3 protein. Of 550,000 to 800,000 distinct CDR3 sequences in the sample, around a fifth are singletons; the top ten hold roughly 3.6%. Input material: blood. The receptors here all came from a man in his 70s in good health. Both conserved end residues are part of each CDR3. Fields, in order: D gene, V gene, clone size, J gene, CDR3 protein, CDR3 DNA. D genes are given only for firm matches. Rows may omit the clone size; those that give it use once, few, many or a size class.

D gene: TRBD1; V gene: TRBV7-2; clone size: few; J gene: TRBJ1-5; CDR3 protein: CASSYGQGPNQPQHF; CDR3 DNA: TGTGCCAGCAGCTACGGACAGGGGCCAAATCAGCCCCAGCATTTT
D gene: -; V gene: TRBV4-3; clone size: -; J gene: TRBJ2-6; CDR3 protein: CASSQEPRSGANVLTF; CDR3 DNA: TGCGCCAGCAGCCAAGAGCCCCGGTCTGGGGCCAACGTCCTGACTTTC
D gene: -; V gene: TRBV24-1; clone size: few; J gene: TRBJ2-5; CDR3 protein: CATSLPGETQYF; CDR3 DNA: TGTGCCACCAGTCTTCCGGGGGAGACCCAGTACTTC
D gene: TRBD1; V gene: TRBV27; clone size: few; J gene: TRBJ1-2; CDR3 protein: CASSPSTGRPLNYGYTF; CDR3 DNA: TGTGCCAGCAGTCCATCGACAGGGAGACCCTTAAACTATGGCTACACCTTC
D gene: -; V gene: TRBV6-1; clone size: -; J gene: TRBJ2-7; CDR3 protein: CASSAKGFEQYF; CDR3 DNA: TGTGCCAGCAGTGCTAAGGGTTTCGAGCAGTACTTC
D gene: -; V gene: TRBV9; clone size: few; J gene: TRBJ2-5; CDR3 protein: CASSKQTSGETQYF; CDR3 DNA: TGTGCCAGCAGCAAACAGACCTCGGGGGAGACCCAGTACTTC
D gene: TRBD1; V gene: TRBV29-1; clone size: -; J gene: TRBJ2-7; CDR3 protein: CSVGPATGSYEQYF; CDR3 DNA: TGCAGCGTTGGTCCCGCGACAGGGTCCTACGAGCAGTACTTC
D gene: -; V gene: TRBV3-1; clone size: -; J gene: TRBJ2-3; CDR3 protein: CASSQDTDMQYF; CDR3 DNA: TGTGCCAGCAGCCAAGACACAGATATGCAGTATTTT
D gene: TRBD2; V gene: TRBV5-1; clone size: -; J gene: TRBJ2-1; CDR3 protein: CASSRLAGNNEQFF; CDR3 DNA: TGCGCCAGCAGCCGACTAGCGGGAAACAATGAGCAGTTCTTC
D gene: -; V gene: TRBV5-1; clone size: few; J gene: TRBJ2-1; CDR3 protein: CASSIGISAYNEQFF; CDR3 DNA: TGCGCCAGCAGCATCGGGATATCGGCCTACAATGAGCAGTTCTTC
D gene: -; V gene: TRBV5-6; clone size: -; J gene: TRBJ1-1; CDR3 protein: CASSLSGKGTEAFF; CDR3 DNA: TGTGCCAGCAGCTTATCGGGGAAGGGTACTGAAGCTTTCTTT
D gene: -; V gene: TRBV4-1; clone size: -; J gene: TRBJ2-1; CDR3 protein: CASSQDGGSYDEQFF; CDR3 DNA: TGCGCCAGCAGCCAAGATGGGGGTTCCTACGATGAGCAGTTCTTC
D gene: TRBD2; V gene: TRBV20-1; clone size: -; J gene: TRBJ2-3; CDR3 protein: CSAREVFGRAGDTQYF; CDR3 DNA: TGCAGTGCTAGAGAGGTGTTCGGGAGGGCCGGGGATACGCAGTATTTT
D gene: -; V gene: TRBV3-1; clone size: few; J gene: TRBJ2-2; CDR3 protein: CASSQDGRAGELFF; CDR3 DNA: TGTGCCAGCAGCCAAGATGGGAGAGCCGGGGAGCTGTTTTTT
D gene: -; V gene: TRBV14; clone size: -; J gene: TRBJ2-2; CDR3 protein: CASSEITAGELFF; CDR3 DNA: TGTGCCAGCAGCGAGATCACGGCCGGGGAGCTGTTTTTT
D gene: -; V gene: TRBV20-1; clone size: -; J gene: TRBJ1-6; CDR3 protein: CSARQAEGPLHF; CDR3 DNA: TGCAGTGCTAGACAGGCCGAAGGGCCCCTCCACTTT
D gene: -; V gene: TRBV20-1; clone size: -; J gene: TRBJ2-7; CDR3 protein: CSANQVYEQYF; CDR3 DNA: TGCAGTGCTAACCAAGTCTACGAGCAGTACTTC
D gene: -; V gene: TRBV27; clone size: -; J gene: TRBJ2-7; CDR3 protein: CASSSGDLTGEQYF; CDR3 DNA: TGTGCCAGCAGTTCGGGGGACTTAACGGGGGAGCAGTACTTC
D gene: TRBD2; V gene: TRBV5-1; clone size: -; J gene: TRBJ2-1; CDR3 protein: CASSLGGLAGGLSSNEQFF; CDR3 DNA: TGCGCCAGCAGCTTGGGGGGACTAGCGGGAGGCTTAAGTAGCAATGAGCAGTTCTTC
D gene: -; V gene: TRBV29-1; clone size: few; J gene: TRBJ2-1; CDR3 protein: CSVDLAERGDEQFF; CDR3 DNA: TGCAGCGTTGATTTGGCGGAGAGGGGGGATGAGCAGTTCTTC
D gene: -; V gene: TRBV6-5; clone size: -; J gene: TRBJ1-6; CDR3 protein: CASSYTPGSPLHF; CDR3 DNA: TGTGCCAGCAGTTACACTCCGGGTTCACCCCTCCACTTT
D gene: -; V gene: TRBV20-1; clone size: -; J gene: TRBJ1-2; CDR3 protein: CSAPRGNYGYTF; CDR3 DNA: TGCAGTGCCCCGAGGGGAAACTATGGCTACACCTTC
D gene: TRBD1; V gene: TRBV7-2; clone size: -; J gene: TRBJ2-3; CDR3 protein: CAIPDRVADTQYF; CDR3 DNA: TGTGCCATCCCGGACAGGGTGGCAGATACGCAGTATTTT
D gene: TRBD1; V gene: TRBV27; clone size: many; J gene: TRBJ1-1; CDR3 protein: CASSLETGVTEAFF; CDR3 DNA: TGTGCCAGCAGTTTAGAGACAGGGGTCACTGAAGCTTTCTTT
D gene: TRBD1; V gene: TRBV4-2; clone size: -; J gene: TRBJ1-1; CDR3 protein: CASSQETGGVTEAFF; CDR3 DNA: TGTGCCAGCAGCCAGGAAACAGGGGGCGTCACTGAAGCTTTCTTT
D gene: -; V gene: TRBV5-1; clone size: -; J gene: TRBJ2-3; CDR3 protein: CASNLTYPSTDTQYF; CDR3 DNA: TGCGCCAGCAACTTGACCTACCCCAGCACAGATACGCAGTATTTT
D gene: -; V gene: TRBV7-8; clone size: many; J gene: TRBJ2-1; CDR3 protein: CASGEGGILNEQFF; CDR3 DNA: TGTGCCAGCGGAGAGGGCGGGATATTAAATGAGCAGTTCTTC
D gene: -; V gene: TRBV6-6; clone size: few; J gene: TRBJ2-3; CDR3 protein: CASSNLGIDTQYF; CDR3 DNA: TGTGCCAGCAGTAACCTTGGCATTGATACGCAGTATTTT
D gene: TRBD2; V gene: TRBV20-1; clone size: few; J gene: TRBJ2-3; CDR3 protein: CSATLWGPSGNTDTQYF; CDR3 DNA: TGCAGTGCTACTCTGTGGGGTCCTAGCGGGAACACAGATACGCAGTATTTT
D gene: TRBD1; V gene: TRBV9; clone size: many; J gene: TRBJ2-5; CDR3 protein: CASSVGTGFETQYF; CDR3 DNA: TGTGCCAGCAGCGTGGGGACAGGGTTTGAGACCCAGTACTTC
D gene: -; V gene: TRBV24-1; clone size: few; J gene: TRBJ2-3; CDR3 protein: CVIGTGLVDTQYF; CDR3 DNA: TGTGTCATCGGGACGGGACTGGTAGATACGCAGTATTTT